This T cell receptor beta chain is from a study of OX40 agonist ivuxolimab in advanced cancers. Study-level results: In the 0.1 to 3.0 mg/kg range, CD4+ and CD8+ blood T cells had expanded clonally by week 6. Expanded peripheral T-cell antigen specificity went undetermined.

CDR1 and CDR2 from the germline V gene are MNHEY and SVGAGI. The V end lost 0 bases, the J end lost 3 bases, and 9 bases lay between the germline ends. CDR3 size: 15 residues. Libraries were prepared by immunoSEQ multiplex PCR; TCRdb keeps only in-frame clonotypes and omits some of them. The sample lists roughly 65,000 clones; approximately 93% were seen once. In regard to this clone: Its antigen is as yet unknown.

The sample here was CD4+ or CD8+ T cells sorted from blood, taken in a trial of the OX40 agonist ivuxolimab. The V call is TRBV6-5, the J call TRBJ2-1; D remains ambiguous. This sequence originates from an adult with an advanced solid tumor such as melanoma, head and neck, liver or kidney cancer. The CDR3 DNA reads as TGTGCCAGCAGTTACTCCCGCGGCAGCTACAATGAGCAGTTCTTC. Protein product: CASSYSRGSYNEQFF.